The 2 T cell receptor beta chains below all came from one sample that was sequenced in a study of shared clonotypes between healthy human individuals. The repertoire was sequenced with immunoSEQ multiplex PCR; TCRdb's copy has only in-frame clones and lacks some. This table has more than 400,000 clones, almost 97% appearing once. The sample comprised naive CD4+ T cells sorted from blood. This sample's subset: CD45RA+ positively selected. These receptors originate from a woman in her 30s in good health.

The J gene is TRBJ1-2, the V gene TRBV6-1; TRBD1 agrees at 10 bases. Trimming removed 1 base from V and 7 bases from J; junction bases left unmatched: 9. Per germline, CDR1 MNHNS and CDR2 SASEGT. The CDR3 is 16 amino acids. The CDR3 bases are TGTGCCAGCAGTGAAGGACAGGGGGCGAACATGCGTGGCTACACCTTC. It translates to CASSEGQGANMRGYTF.

The chain employs TRBV18 and TRBJ1-4; 7 nucleotides align to TRBD1. The germline CDR1 and CDR2 sequences are KGHSH and LQKENI. The J segment lost 12 bases and the V segment lost 3 bases, leaving 7 bases of the junction unmatched. The CDR3 is 13 residues long. CDR3 loop: CASSPFDRVELFF. The CDR3 bases are TGTGCCAGCTCACCCTTTGACAGGGTTGAACTGTTTTTT.